The clone carrying this T cell receptor beta chain was counted many times. Its target is not known. Individual cDNA molecules were tagged with unique molecular identifiers. TCRdb ran MiXCR on the 5' RACE reads and lists one entry per CDR3 protein. The sample contains 10,000 to 12,000 distinct CDR3 sequences, around 5% of which appear only once. These data are taken from a study of early T cells in non-severe SARS-CoV-2 infection. Overall study results and limits: Matching results from VDJdb favored anti-spike CD8 responses, leaving private and CD4 specificities undetected.

V was clipped by 7 bases and J by 1 base, with 10 bases between them. The length of the CDR3 is 12 residues. The V gene's germline CDR1 is SQVTM and CDR2 ANQGSEA. The sequenced sample was whole blood. The V and J genes are TRBV29-1 and TRBJ1-2; TRBD1 might be the D (5 bases). This receptor was identified in an adult who was a healthcare worker with PCR-confirmed SARS-CoV-2 infection or an uninfected control (not recorded which). CDR3 protein: CSADSFNYGYTF. DNA for the CDR3: TGCAGCGCCGACAGTTTTAACTATGGCTACACCTTC.